This paragraph reports one T cell receptor (beta chain). Antigen unknown. This sample was included in a study of beta chain features in type 1 diabetes. Germline assignment: CDR1 LGHNA and CDR2 YSLEER. The CDR3 has 16 residues. V lost 5 bases to trimming and J lost 4 bases; unmatched junction nucleotides: 9. The whole isolated RNA underwent reverse transcription, so sequencing captured expressed TCRB transcripts. Profiled with immunoSEQ multiplex PCR; TCRdb holds only in-frame clones, not every one. This repertoire shows 150,000 or so clones, about 9.8% found once; its top ten account for over 2%. Blood was drawn once from each donor into heparinised tubes. The draws averaged roughly 120 mL. Findings of the study overall: Patients and controls would be equally affected if PCR favored shorter templates. Researchers report that Type 1 diabetes patients had moderately but significantly shorter TCRB CDR3s across all four CD4+ subsets. For patients, the naive, central memory and Treg TCRB repertoires appeared more alike than for healthy donors.

The source is a woman aged 18-29 years in good health. The chain links TRBV4-3 to TRBJ2-3; 10 nucleotides agree with TRBD2. Sequencing used central memory CD4+ T cells from blood. The CDR3 here is CASSYRAGGLPDTQYF. The CDR3 nucleotides read TGCGCCAGCAGCTACCGAGCGGGGGGGCTTCCAGATACGCAGTATTTT.